The entry below gives a single TCR beta chain sequence along with its context. The CDR3 runs to 17 residues. Methods used by the authors: Amplification of reference gene primers was used by the study to estimate nucleated cell counts. Here immunoSEQ multiplex PCR was the method, and the copy in TCRdb shows in-frame clones only, minus some. The V and J calls and clone size were taken over from that table, and D and trimming were inferred from the DNA. This table has fewer than 65,000 clones, around 90% appearing once. The data are from a study of blood T cell repertoires in COVID-19. Study as a whole: COVID-19 samples from acute and convalescent phases originated in the United States, Italy and Spain.

Sequenced material: peripheral blood. The TCR comes from a human donor with acute or convalescent COVID-19. The donor label of this sample is uncertain. The chain employs TRBV12-2 and TRBJ2-1; the D call TRBD2 from the table was never checked on the DNA. TRBV12-2 is a pseudogene locus. Here the CDR3 reads CASRLARTSGGGNEQFF. Here the CDR3 DNA reads TGTGCAAGTCGCTTAGCGAGAACTAGCGGGGGGGGCAATGAGCAGTTCTTC.